A single sample is the source of the 30 T cell receptor beta chains below, sequenced in a study of blood T cell repertoires in COVID-19. The repertoire was sequenced with immunoSEQ multiplex PCR; TCRdb's copy has only in-frame clones and lacks some. The sample yields about 240,000 clones, about 90% seen once. Source material: peripheral blood. These receptors all stem from a man aged 60 to 69 who had recovered from COVID-19.

The CDR3 reads CASSPPTGVGNTIYF. DNA for the CDR3: TGTGCCAGCTCACCTCCCACAGGGGTTGGAAACACCATATATTTT. The rearrangement uses TRBV18 and TRBJ1-3; 7 nucleotides match TRBD1. The CDR3 length is 15 residues. The V and J ends lost 3 bases and 3 bases, in that order; junction bases with no gene match: 5. CDR1 is KGHSH, CDR2 LQKENI, per germline.

The rearrangement uses TRBV2 and TRBJ2-1, with D maybe TRBD1 (5 bases). Germline V gene data show CDR1 as SNHLY and CDR2 as FYNNEI. This CDR3 is 13 amino acids long. V dropped 8 bases and J dropped 9 bases, with 17 bases sitting between them. In DNA form, the CDR3 reads TGTGCCAGCGCACATGTAGGGGCTGGTGAGCAGTTCTTC. Translating gives CASAHVGAGEQFF.

The gene calls are TRBV5-1 and TRBJ2-3; D may be TRBD1 (6 bases). V shed 5 bases and J shed 6 bases, with 16 bases lying between them. CDR3 size: 14 residues. Germline V CDR1 and CDR2: SGHRS, YFSETQ. CDR3 protein: CASSITGLSDTQYF. The DNA for the CDR3 is TGCGCCAGCAGTATAACAGGGCTTTCGGATACGCAGTATTTT. The variable domain in full, completed from reference TRBV5-1 and TRBJ2-3, reads KAGVTQTPRYLIKTRGQQVTLSCSPISGHRSVSWYQQTPGQGLQFLFEYFSETQRNKGNFPGRFSGRQFSNSRSEMNVSTLELGDSALYLCASSITGLSDTQYFGPGTRLTVL.

V is TRBV6-5 and J is TRBJ1-2, with a weak D call TRBD1 (5 bases). There are 15 residues in the CDR3. The V gene's germline CDR1 is MNHEY and CDR2 SVGAGI. Trimming removed 0 bases from V and 7 bases from J, with 15 bases in between. CDR3 region: CASSYSPDSWPGYTF. For the CDR3, the DNA is TGTGCCAGCAGTTACTCGCCCGACAGCTGGCCTGGCTACACCTTC.

This clone appeared a single time. J is TRBJ1-2 and V is TRBV3-1 (or the pseudogene TRBV3-2); TRBD1 matches at 8 bases. The length of the CDR3 is 18 residues. Losses at the gene ends were 3 bases for V and 4 bases for J; bases not matched to a gene: 16. Germline assignment: CDR1 LGHDT and CDR2 YNNKEL (reference sequence). DNA for the CDR3: TGTGCCAGCAGCCACGAACCGACGAGACAGGGGCTCCCCTATGGCTACACCTTC. Translation: CASSHEPTRQGLPYGYTF.

V is TRBV10-2 and J is TRBJ1-2; D is unresolved. Trimming stripped 8 bases from V and 4 bases from J, with 14 bases between. CDR1 and CDR2 from the germline V gene are WSHSY and SAAADI. This CDR3 is built from 13 residues. CDR3 sequence: CASEPGDRYGYTF. The CDR3 nucleotides are TGCGCCAGCGAACCCGGGGATCGCTATGGCTACACCTTC.

This chain uses TRBV9 with TRBJ2-2; D possibly corresponds to TRBD1 (6 bases). This CDR3 comprises 16 residues. The V end lost 0 bases, the J end lost 4 bases, and 13 bases lay between the germline ends. CDR1 SGDLS and CDR2 YYNGEE come from the germline V gene. The CDR3 bases are TGTGCCAGCAGCGTAGGGACAGCGGCGGGCACCGGGGAGCTGTTTTTT. This encodes CASSVGTAAGTGELFF.

The V and J genes are TRBV30 and TRBJ2-3; no clear D gene. Germline V gene lookup returns CDR1 GTSNPN and CDR2 SVGIG (reference sequence). Trimming took off 0 bases at V and 3 bases at J, with 7 bases between the two ends. The CDR3 runs to 13 residues. The CDR3 loop reads CAWSVERTDTQYF. CDR3 DNA sequence: TGTGCCTGGAGTGTCGAGCGTACAGATACGCAGTATTTT.

This clone was detected once. The genes are TRBV5-1 and TRBJ2-3; 7 positions match TRBD2. This CDR3 comprises 16 residues. Germline V gene data show CDR1 as SGHRS and CDR2 as YFSETQ. V was clipped by 1 base and J by 3 bases; unmatched bases: 8. The CDR3 nucleotides read TGCGCCAGCAGCTTGCTGCTAGCGGCGAATACAGATACGCAGTATTTT. Translating it yields CASSLLLAANTDTQYF.

The chain carries TRBV19 and TRBJ2-7, with D possibly matching TRBD1 (5 bases). There are 15 residues in the CDR3. Germline CDR1 reads LNHDA; CDR2 reads SQIVND (reference sequence). V shed 0 bases and J shed 4 bases, with 13 bases lying between them. The CDR3 bases are TGTGCCAGTAGTATAGATCCCAGGGCGCGGTACGAGCAGTACTTC. Its protein product is CASSIDPRARYEQYF.

The chain joins TRBV5-6 to TRBJ2-5, with a possible D match to TRBD2 (5 bases). Germline-derived CDR1 and CDR2 are SGHDT and YYEEEE. Between the trimmed V and J ends, which lost 0 bases and 4 bases, there was a span of 10 bases. This CDR3 spans 14 amino acids. CDR3 loop: CASSLGPAGETQYF. The CDR3, as DNA: TGTGCCAGCAGCTTGGGGCCGGCGGGAGAGACCCAGTACTTC.

The chain links TRBV5-1 to TRBJ2-6, with a possible D match to TRBD1 (7 bases). V was trimmed by 0 bases and J by 1 base, leaving 11 bases between them. The CDR3 consists of 17 residues. Germline lookup yields CDR1 SGHRS and CDR2 YFSETQ. CDR3 amino acids: CASSLGRGPSGANVLTF. The CDR3 DNA sequence: TGCGCCAGCAGCTTGGGGAGGGGGCCGTCTGGGGCCAACGTCCTGACTTTC.

The genes are TRBV5-1 and TRBJ2-2; D remains ambiguous. V lost 1 base and J 7 bases, leaving 8 bases between the germline ends. The CDR3 length is 13 residues. Germline V gene data show CDR1 as SGHRS and CDR2 as YFSETQ. The CDR3 reads CASSLNTVGELFF. DNA for the CDR3: TGCGCCAGCAGCTTGAATACGGTCGGGGAGCTGTTTTTT.

V usage is TRBV3-1 (or the pseudogene TRBV3-2) and J usage is TRBJ2-2; 10 bases fit TRBD2. V trimming: 5 bases; J trimming: 7 bases; junction bases outside the gene matches: 10. This CDR3 spans 16 amino acids. Germline CDR1 is LGHDT and CDR2 is YNNKEL (reference sequence). CDR3 sequence (DNA): TGTGCCAGCAGCTCAATCCCCGGGACTAGCGACGGGGAGCTGTTTTTT. Its translation: CASSSIPGTSDGELFF.

This clone was seen a handful of times. Because the CDR3's place on the DNA is in doubt, the DNA is left out and the CDR3 is given as listed by TCRdb. J is TRBJ2-7 and V is TRBV27; TRBD1, the D gene given by the table, was not confirmed from the DNA. Counting both end residues, the CDR3 totals 14 amino acids. Germline assignment: CDR1 MNHEY and CDR2 SMNVEV (reference sequence). This chain's CDR3 is CASSTSDRIYEQYV.

The genes are TRBV5-1 and TRBJ1-3; 9 nucleotides agree with TRBD1. CDR3 length: 15 residues. V gave up 3 bases and J gave up 4 bases; unmatched junction bases: 5. The V gene's germline CDR1 is SGHRS and CDR2 YFSETQ. The CDR3 DNA sequence: TGCGCCAGCAGCTCTGGGACAGGGATGGGAAACACCATATATTTT. Protein product: CASSSGTGMGNTIYF. The full variable domain, its missing parts supplied by reference TRBV5-1 and TRBJ1-3, is KAGVTQTPRYLIKTRGQQVTLSCSPISGHRSVSWYQQTPGQGLQFLFEYFSETQRNKGNFPGRFSGRQFSNSRSEMNVSTLELGDSALYLCASSSGTGMGNTIYFGEGSWLTVV.

The rearrangement uses TRBV2 and TRBJ1-2; 10 bases fit TRBD1. This CDR3 spans 13 amino acids. Trimming took 3 bases from V and 8 from J; bases not matched to a gene: 3. Germline loops: CDR1 SNHLY, CDR2 FYNNEI. CDR3 protein: CASSDRTGGGYTF. CDR3 coding DNA: TGTGCCAGCAGTGATAGGACAGGGGGAGGCTACACCTTC.

The gene calls are TRBV9 and TRBJ2-7, with D perhaps matching TRBD1 (6 bases). Germline loops: CDR1 SGDLS, CDR2 YYNGEE. V gave up 3 bases and J gave up 3 bases, with 16 bases separating them. This CDR3 is built from 15 residues. The CDR3 sequence is CASSEGTPGHYEQYF. DNA of the CDR3: TGTGCCAGCAGCGAGGGGACACCAGGGCACTACGAGCAGTACTTC.

The V call is TRBV11-2, the J call TRBJ2-7; D possibly corresponds to TRBD1 (5 bases). V lost 5 bases and J 3 bases, leaving 14 bases between the germline ends. Germline V CDR1 and CDR2: SGHAT, FQNNGV. This CDR3 region has 14 residues. The CDR3 spells CASSPRVTLYEQYF. The CDR3, as DNA: TGTGCCAGCAGCCCCAGGGTCACGCTCTACGAGCAGTACTTC.

The J gene is TRBJ1-2, the V gene TRBV3-1 (or the pseudogene TRBV3-2); 8 nucleotides match TRBD1. V lost 4 bases and J lost 3; bases outside the gene matches: 7. Germline V gene sequence: CDR1 LGHDT, CDR2 YNNKEL (reference sequence). The CDR3 extends over 15 amino acids. The chain's CDR3 is CASSRRGRDDYGYTF. Written as DNA, the CDR3 is TGTGCCAGCAGCCGCAGGGGGCGCGATGACTATGGCTACACCTTC.

V usage is TRBV6-6 and J usage is TRBJ2-6; D is uncertain. The CDR3 length is 15 residues. Per the germline V gene, CDR1 is MNHNY and CDR2 is SVGAGI (reference sequence). The ends were cut back, 6 bases at V and 4 bases at J, with 13 bases in the middle. In DNA form, the CDR3 reads TGTGCCAGCAGCAAGCAGGTGACAGGGGCCAACGTCCTGACTTTC. This codes for CASSKQVTGANVLTF.

V usage is TRBV5-1 and J usage is TRBJ2-2, with 9 positions matching TRBD1. V dropped 6 bases and J dropped 9; count of bases not matched to a gene: 6. The CDR3 consists of 13 residues. CDR1 and CDR2 (germline): SGHRS, YFSETQ. CDR3 DNA sequence: TGCGCCAGCACCGGGACAGGGTCCAGGGAGCTGTTTTTT. Protein: CASTGTGSRELFF.

CDR3 coding DNA: TGTGCCAGCAGCTTAGCGCCGGGGCAGCGGGGGGGTTCTACGAAGCAGTACTTC. Its protein product is CASSLAPGQRGGSTKQYF. This chain connects TRBV7-9 to TRBJ2-7; 10 positions match TRBD2. This CDR3 spans 18 amino acids. Losses at the gene ends were 0 bases for V and 8 bases for J; bases not matched to a gene: 16. In germline, CDR1 is SEHNR, CDR2 FQNEAQ (reference sequence).

V is TRBV9 and J is TRBJ2-1, with TRBD1 matching over 7 bases. This CDR3 is built from 15 residues. Germline V gives CDR1 SGDLS, CDR2 YYNGEE. V lost 3 bases, J lost 7 bases, and 10 bases stayed unmatched. CDR3 sequence: CASSDSGQSHNEQFF. The CDR3 DNA reads as TGTGCCAGCAGCGACTCGGGACAGAGCCATAATGAGCAGTTCTTC.

This chain links TRBV5-1 with TRBJ2-1; TRBD1 is a possible D gene (5 bases). The CDR3 contains 13 residues. Germline V gene lookup returns CDR1 SGHRS and CDR2 YFSETQ. The V gene lost 3 bases and the J gene lost 9 bases, with 13 bases spanning the gap. The CDR3 loop reads CASSSYTGGEQFF. The CDR3 DNA follows: TGCGCCAGCAGCTCCTACACAGGCGGTGAGCAGTTCTTC.

This chain links TRBV11-2 with TRBJ2-1; TRBD2 aligns across 7 bases. CDR3 length equals 18 residues. CDR1 is SGHAT, CDR2 FQNNGV, per germline. The ends lost 2 bases at V and 0 bases at J; junction bases unmatched: 10. The CDR3 bases are TGTGCCAGCAGCTTACCTAGCGGCGGGGCGGGCTCCTACAATGAGCAGTTCTTC. Residues: CASSLPSGGAGSYNEQFF.

V and J are TRBV7-2 and TRBJ2-1, with a weak D call TRBD1 (6 bases). The ends were cut back, 5 bases at V and 8 bases at J, with 19 bases in the middle. The CDR3 has 15 residues. CDR1 and CDR2 from the germline V gene are SGHTA and FQGNSA. Written as DNA, the CDR3 is TGTGCCAGCAGCGTGGGGGCGAATAGTTACGATGAGCAGTTCTTC. It codes for CASSVGANSYDEQFF.

The J gene is TRBJ1-3, the V gene TRBV21-1. TRBV21-1 is termed a pseudogene. The CDR3 loop spans 18 amino acids. The CDR3: CASSKTLGRDFSGNTIYF. The DNA of the CDR3 is TGTGCCAGCAGCAAAACTCTCGGGAGAGACTTCTCTGGAAACACCATATATTTT.

This chain joins TRBV7-2 and TRBJ1-4, with a weak D call TRBD1 (5 bases). With 5 bases removed from V and 11 bases from J, the gap between germline ends came to 21 bases. Germline V gene lookup returns CDR1 SGHTA and CDR2 FQGNSA. CDR3 length: 15 residues. The CDR3 DNA is TGTGCCAGCAGCCACACCGGGACGGGGGTGTGGAAACTGTTTTTT. Protein: CASSHTGTGVWKLFF.

CDR3 protein: CASSLRARDRGPYGYTF. DNA of the CDR3: TGTGCCAGCAGCTTACGGGCTAGGGACAGGGGGCCCTATGGCTACACCTTC. V is TRBV7-9 and J is TRBJ1-2, with 12 bases identical to TRBD1. J gave up 4 bases and V 2 bases, and 8 bases lay outside the gene matches. Germline V gene lookup returns CDR1 SEHNR and CDR2 FQNEAQ (reference sequence). The length of the CDR3 is 17 residues.